What follows describes a single TCR beta chain. This sample was included in a study of blood T cell repertoires in COVID-19. For the study at large: Sites across the United States, Italy and Spain contributed samples from acute and convalescent COVID-19. Sources were T cells, B-cell-depleted T cells, or PBMCs; the material itself was cDNA or gDNA.

The V gene end was trimmed by 4 bases and the J gene end by 7 bases; junction bases not matched to a gene: 11. The CDR3 spans 15 residues. The germline V gene encodes CDR1 SGDLS and CDR2 YYNGEE. Sequenced by immunoSEQ multiplex PCR; TCRdb stores in-frame clones only, minus some. The table includes about 320,000 clones, 90% detected once. The genes are TRBV9 and TRBJ1-2, with 9 bases that match TRBD1. The sample comprised PBMCs or T cells enriched from blood (not recorded which). This TCR came from a man aged 55 to 70 who had recovered from COVID-19. CDR3 loop: CASSSPEGTGSGYTF. In nucleotides, the CDR3 is TGTGCCAGCAGCTCCCCCGAGGGGACAGGGTCTGGCTACACCTTC. Variable domain in full (rest from reference TRBV9 and TRBJ1-2): DSGVTQTPKHLITATGQRVTLRCSPRSGDLSVYWYQQSLDQGLQFLIQYYNGEERAKGNILERFSAQQFPDLHSELNLSSLELGDSALYFCASSSPEGTGSGYTFGSGTRLTVV.